Following are 30 T cell receptor beta chains from one sample sequenced in a study of tumor-infiltrating lymphocytes in localized non-small cell lung cancer. Repertoires were generated with immunoSEQ multiplex PCR, while TCRdb's copy carries only in-frame clones and drops some. The data show approximately 3,100 clones, with 65% seen just once and about 18% held by the top ten. The sample was uninvolved lung tissue not adjacent to the tumor. The receptors were sampled from a human donor with non-small cell lung cancer.

V gene TRBV5-6 combines with J gene TRBJ1-1, with 10 bases aligning to TRBD1. J lost 0 bases, V lost 0 bases, and 5 bases had no gene match. CDR3 length equals 17 residues. In germline, CDR1 is SGHDT, CDR2 YYEEEE. DNA of the CDR3: TGTGCCAGCAGCTTGGGACAGGGGGCAGGCATGAACACTGAAGCTTTCTTT. Protein product: CASSLGQGAGMNTEAFF.

The CDR3 DNA sequence: TGTGCCAGCAGTTTGAGTCCGGCGAACACTGAAGCTTTCTTT. Its protein product is CASSLSPANTEAFF. The J gene is TRBJ1-1, the V gene TRBV27; no clear D. Looked up from germline, CDR1 is MNHEY and CDR2 is SMNVEV (reference sequence). CDR3 length equals 14 residues. The V end was cut by 3 bases, the J end by 1 base, with 9 bases between.

A few counts support this clone. V and J are TRBV29-1 and TRBJ2-5; either TRBD1 or TRBD2 may supply D (6 bases each). Between the trimmed V and J ends, which lost 1 base and 2 bases, there was a span of 14 bases. CDR1 is SQVTM, CDR2 ANQGSEA, per germline. The CDR3 extends over 15 amino acids. The chain's CDR3 is CSVEVGTGRQETQYF. The CDR3 nucleotides read TGCAGCGTTGAAGTTGGAACAGGGAGGCAAGAGACCCAGTACTTC.

The chain employs TRBV6-1 and TRBJ2-2; D is ambiguous. Germline V gene data show CDR1 as MNHNS and CDR2 as SASEGT. Trimming removed 5 bases at V and 0 bases at J, with 4 bases between. The CDR3 runs 13 residues. CDR3 nucleotides: TGTGCCAGCAGTCGGGCGAACACCGGGGAGCTGTTTTTT. The encoded protein is CASSRANTGELFF.

This sequence joins TRBV6-5 and TRBJ2-2, with 8 bases that match TRBD2. Germline V lookup: CDR1 MNHEY, CDR2 SVGAGI. J gave up 1 base and V 6 bases, and 1 base lay outside the gene matches. The CDR3 has 14 amino acids. CDR3 sequence reads: CASRLAENTGELFF. In DNA form, the CDR3 reads TGTGCCAGCAGACTAGCGGAGAACACCGGGGAGCTGTTTTTT.

V gene TRBV20-1 combines with J gene TRBJ2-7; D may correspond to TRBD1 or TRBD2 (5 bases each). Per the germline V gene, CDR1 is DFQATT and CDR2 is SNEGSKA (reference sequence). CDR3 size: 10 residues. V was clipped by 7 bases and J by 7 bases, with 11 bases between them. The chain's CDR3 is CSVPGPEQYF. CDR3 in DNA: TGCAGTGTCCCGGGACCAGAGCAGTACTTC.

V is TRBV7-9 and J is TRBJ1-5; a possible D gene is TRBD1 (6 bases). CDR3 length equals 15 residues. From germline, CDR1 is SEHNR and CDR2 FQNEAQ (reference sequence). Trimming cost V 1 base and J 6 bases, with 13 bases left between them. The CDR3 reads CASSLDGTRFQPQHF. In DNA, the CDR3 is TGTGCCAGCAGCTTAGATGGGACACGATTTCAGCCCCAGCATTTT.

The chain joins TRBV7-9 to TRBJ2-2; 9 bases are a match to TRBD2. The CDR3 covers 15 residues. The trim removed 3 bases at V and 5 bases at J, leaving 4 bases unmatched. CDR1 SEHNR and CDR2 FQNEAQ come from the germline V gene (reference sequence). The CDR3: CASSLVTSGTGELFF. The CDR3 DNA is TGTGCCAGCAGCTTGGTAACTAGCGGGACCGGGGAGCTGTTTTTT.

The V and J genes are TRBV19 and TRBJ2-1, with 10 bases matching TRBD2. Germline lookup yields CDR1 LNHDA and CDR2 SQIVND (reference sequence). J was trimmed by 7 bases and V by 8 bases; bases with no gene match: 5. The CDR3 length is 13 residues. This chain's CDR3 is CASSGLAFNEQFF. CDR3 sequence (DNA): TGTGCCAGTTCGGGACTAGCGTTTAATGAGCAGTTCTTC.

The rearrangement uses TRBV9 and TRBJ2-2; possibly TRBD1 for D (7 bases). Germline V CDR1 and CDR2: SGDLS, YYNGEE. Trimming pared 4 bases from V and 4 bases from J, leaving 17 bases between. This CDR3 is 16 amino acids long. CDR3 coding DNA: TGTGCCAGCAGCAAAATACAGGGGAGGAGCACCGGGGAGCTGTTTTTT. It is translated as CASSKIQGRSTGELFF.

The V gene is TRBV7-9, the J gene TRBJ1-4, with D unresolved. CDR3 size: 15 residues. The germline V gene encodes CDR1 SEHNR and CDR2 FQNEAQ (reference sequence). Trimming left V 6 bases short and J 1 base short, with 12 bases between. CDR3 nucleotides: TGTGCCAGCAGTCTAGGTCCTGGAACTAATGAAAAACTGTTTTTT. It codes for CASSLGPGTNEKLFF.

The chain links TRBV2 to TRBJ2-7; D remains ambiguous. CDR1 is SNHLY and CDR2 is FYNNEI in the germline V gene. The V end was cut by 7 bases, the J end by 3 bases, with 13 bases between. This CDR3 contains 13 residues. CDR3 in DNA: TGTGCCAGCACGGTTGACGATAGCTACGAGCAGTACTTC. Protein: CASTVDDSYEQYF.

The V call is TRBV7-9, the J call TRBJ1-6; a possible D gene is TRBD1 (5 bases). The CDR3 length is 15 residues. Per germline, CDR1 SEHNR and CDR2 FQNEAQ (reference sequence). V lost 3 bases to trimming and J lost 3 bases, with 9 bases between them. CDR3 amino acids: CASSLRGDYNSPLHF. In nucleotides, the CDR3 is TGTGCCAGCAGCTTGAGGGGAGACTATAATTCACCCCTCCACTTT.

The chain has TRBV6-6 and TRBJ1-1, with D tentatively TRBD1 (6 bases). Trimming shortened V by 2 bases and J by 1 base, and 11 bases separated the two germline ends. Germline CDR1 MNHNY, CDR2 SVGAGI (reference sequence). The CDR3 is made up of 15 amino acids. The CDR3 sequence: CASSYQDSSNTEAFF. Written as DNA, the CDR3 is TGTGCCAGCAGTTACCAGGACAGTTCGAACACTGAAGCTTTCTTT.

The gene calls are TRBV28 and TRBJ2-3; 10 nucleotides align to TRBD1. This CDR3 comprises 17 residues. CDR1 and CDR2 (germline): MDHEN, SYDVKM. Losses at the gene ends were 1 base for V and 1 base for J; bases not matched to a gene: 5. CDR3 sequence: CASSLSIGTGGTDTQYF. The CDR3 bases are TGTGCCAGCAGTTTATCCATAGGGACAGGGGGCACAGATACGCAGTATTTT.

The rearrangement links TRBV19 to TRBJ1-4, with no clear D. The CDR3 has 16 amino acids. V was clipped by 5 bases and J by 4 bases, with 17 bases between them. Germline assignment: CDR1 LNHDA and CDR2 SQIVND (reference sequence). CDR3 sequence: CASSAPSDGLNEKLFF. CDR3 nucleotide sequence: TGTGCCAGTAGTGCCCCCTCGGACGGGCTTAATGAAAAACTGTTTTTT.

This chain uses TRBV6-1 with TRBJ2-3; unclear D gene. V was cut by 3 bases and J by 0 bases, with 10 bases left in between. Germline V gene sequence: CDR1 MNHNS, CDR2 SASEGT. CDR3 length: 15 residues. CDR3: CASSESSSSTDTQYF. Here the CDR3 DNA reads TGTGCCAGCAGTGAGTCCAGCTCTAGCACAGATACGCAGTATTTT.

The chain combines TRBV14 with TRBJ1-2; TRBD1 agrees at 9 bases. CDR1 is SGHDN, CDR2 FVKESK, per germline. CDR3 size: 18 residues. Trimming took 4 bases from V and 2 from J; bases not matched to a gene: 14. The CDR3 DNA follows: TGTGCCAGCAGCCGCTCACCCCTAGGCGGACAGGGGAACTATGGCTACACCTTC. This codes for CASSRSPLGGQGNYGYTF. The full variable domain, with the rest looked up from reference TRBV14 and TRBJ1-2, is EAGVTQFPSHSVIEKGQTVTLRCDPISGHDNLYWYRRVMGKEIKFLLHFVKESKQDESGMPNNRFLAERTGGTYSTLKVQPAELEDSGVYFCASSRSPLGGQGNYGYTFGSGTRLTVV.

This sequence joins TRBV28 and TRBJ2-7; D ambiguous. Germline values: CDR1 MDHEN, CDR2 SYDVKM. This CDR3 is built from 12 residues. Trimming took 10 bases from V and 0 from J, leaving 10 bases between them. CDR3 region: CATSRASYEQYF. The CDR3 DNA follows: TGTGCCACTTCAAGAGCCTCCTACGAGCAGTACTTC. The full variable domain, completed using reference TRBV28 and TRBJ2-7, is DVKVTQSSRYLVKRTGEKVFLECVQDMDHENMFWYRQDPGLGLRLIYFSYDVKMKEKGDIPEGYSVSREKKERFSLILESASTNQTSMYLCATSRASYEQYFGPGTRLTVT.

This rearrangement joins TRBV27 to TRBJ1-2; D is unresolved. This CDR3 is built from 13 residues. From germline, CDR1 is MNHEY and CDR2 SMNVEV (reference sequence). V lost 3 bases, J lost 2 bases, and 7 bases lay in between. The CDR3: CASSFEGNYGYTF. The CDR3 bases are TGTGCCAGCAGTTTTGAGGGAAACTATGGCTACACCTTC.

V is TRBV27 and J is TRBJ2-1; 8 positions match TRBD1. The ends lost 3 bases at V and 5 bases at J; junction bases unmatched: 12. The V gene's germline CDR1 is MNHEY and CDR2 SMNVEV (reference sequence). The CDR3 has 17 amino acids. The CDR3 nucleotides are TGTGCCAGCAGTTTGGGGCCTTGGACAGGGCCGCACAATGAGCAGTTCTTC. This encodes CASSLGPWTGPHNEQFF.

In this sample, this clone is large. The chain combines TRBV29-1 with TRBJ1-1; no clear D gene. CDR3 size: 13 residues. V was trimmed by 0 bases and J by 1 base, leaving 6 bases between them. Germline V gene sequence: CDR1 SQVTM, CDR2 ANQGSEA. CDR3 in amino acids: CSVEDGQNTEAFF. The CDR3, as DNA: TGCAGCGTTGAAGATGGTCAGAACACTGAAGCTTTCTTT.

The DNA of the CDR3 is TGTGCCAGCAGTCCGCCGGGACACCCACAGGGAAACACTGAAGCTTTCTTT. This sequence encodes CASSPPGHPQGNTEAFF. The chain employs TRBV28 and TRBJ1-1, with D perhaps matching TRBD1 (6 bases). V shed 5 bases and J shed 2 bases, with 21 bases lying between them. The CDR3 runs to 17 residues. Germline CDR1 MDHEN, CDR2 SYDVKM.

The chain is built from TRBV11-3 and TRBJ2-3; 14 nucleotides align to TRBD2. Trimming cost V 5 bases and J 5 bases; bases outside gene matches: 3. The germline CDR1 and CDR2 sequences are SGHNT and YENEEA. The CDR3 is made up of 15 amino acids. CDR3 sequence: CASSSGLAGGDTQYF. The CDR3 nucleotides read TGTGCCAGCAGCAGCGGACTAGCGGGAGGAGATACGCAGTATTTT.

J is TRBJ2-7 and V is TRBV27, with D unclear. Germline loops: CDR1 MNHEY, CDR2 SMNVEV (reference sequence). The CDR3 runs to 13 residues. The V end lost 0 bases, the J end lost 3 bases, and 6 bases lay between the germline ends. This CDR3 reads CASSLSAGYEQYF. The CDR3 bases are TGTGCCAGCAGTTTATCGGCCGGCTACGAGCAGTACTTC.

This clone was counted a few times. This chain joins TRBV27 and TRBJ1-2; D might be TRBD1 (6 bases). The V end was cut by 5 bases, the J end by 3 bases, with 13 bases between. CDR1 MNHEY and CDR2 SMNVEV come from the germline V gene (reference sequence). The CDR3 runs 14 residues. In nucleotides, the CDR3 is TGTGCCAGCAGTGTGATGGGGGCAGACTATGGCTACACCTTC. It specifies CASSVMGADYGYTF.

This clone is medium-sized (0.01 to 0.1%) in the sample. This chain links TRBV11-2 with TRBJ2-2, with 12 bases that match TRBD2. Germline lookup yields CDR1 SGHAT and CDR2 FQNNGV. Losses at the gene ends were 4 bases for V and 6 bases for J; bases not matched to a gene: 6. The CDR3 totals 16 residues. The CDR3 DNA sequence: TGTGCCAGCAGCTACTGGACTAGCGGGATCCCCGGGGAGCTGTTTTTT. This sequence encodes CASSYWTSGIPGELFF.

The V and J genes are TRBV19 and TRBJ1-5; 7 nucleotides align to TRBD1. Germline V CDR1 and CDR2: LNHDA, SQIVND (reference sequence). This CDR3 comprises 16 residues. V was pared by 2 bases and J by 5 bases, with 9 bases of the junction left unmatched. The CDR3 DNA reads as TGTGCCAGTAGTATATGGAGGGGGCGAAGGTATCAGCCCCAGCATTTT. Translated, it gives CASSIWRGRRYQPQHF.

V is TRBV5-6 and J is TRBJ2-3; 10 bases agree with TRBD2. Germline loops: CDR1 SGHDT, CDR2 YYEEEE. Trimming at V came to 2 bases and at J to 1 base, leaving 1 base not matched to a gene. This CDR3 contains 15 residues. CDR3 in DNA: TGTGCCAGCAGCTTAGCGGGAGGGGGCACAGATACGCAGTATTTT. Its protein product is CASSLAGGGTDTQYF.

The rearrangement links TRBV2 to TRBJ1-2; D remains ambiguous. The CDR3 runs 13 residues. The germline gives CDR1 SNHLY, CDR2 FYNNEI. V lost 11 bases and J 3 bases, leaving 16 bases between the germline ends. CDR3 loop: CAVPLATDYGYTF. The CDR3 region has the DNA TGTGCCGTGCCCCTAGCTACAGACTATGGCTACACCTTC.